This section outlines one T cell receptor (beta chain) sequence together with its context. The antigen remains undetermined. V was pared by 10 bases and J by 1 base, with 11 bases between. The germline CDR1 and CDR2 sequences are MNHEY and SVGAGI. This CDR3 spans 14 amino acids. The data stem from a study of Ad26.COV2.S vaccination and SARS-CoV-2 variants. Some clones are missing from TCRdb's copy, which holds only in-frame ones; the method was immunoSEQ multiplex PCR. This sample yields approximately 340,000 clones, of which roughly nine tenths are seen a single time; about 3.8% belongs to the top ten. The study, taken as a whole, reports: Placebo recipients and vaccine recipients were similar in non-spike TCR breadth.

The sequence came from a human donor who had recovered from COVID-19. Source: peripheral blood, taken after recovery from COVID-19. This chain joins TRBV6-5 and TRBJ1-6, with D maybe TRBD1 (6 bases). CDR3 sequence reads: CATQQGSYNSPLHF. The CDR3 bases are TGTGCCACCCAACAGGGTTCCTATAATTCACCCCTCCACTTT.